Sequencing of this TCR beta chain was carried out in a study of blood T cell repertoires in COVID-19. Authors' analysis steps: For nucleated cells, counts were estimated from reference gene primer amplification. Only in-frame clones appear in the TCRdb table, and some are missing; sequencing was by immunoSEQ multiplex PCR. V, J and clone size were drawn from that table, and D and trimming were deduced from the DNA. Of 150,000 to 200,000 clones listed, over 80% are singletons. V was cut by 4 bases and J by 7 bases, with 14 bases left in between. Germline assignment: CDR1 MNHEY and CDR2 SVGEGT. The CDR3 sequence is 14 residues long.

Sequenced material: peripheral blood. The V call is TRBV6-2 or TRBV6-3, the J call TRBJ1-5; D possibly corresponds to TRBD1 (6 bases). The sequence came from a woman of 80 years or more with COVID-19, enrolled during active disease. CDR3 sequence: CASSLRGRGQPQHF. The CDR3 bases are TGTGCCAGCAGTTTGAGGGGGAGAGGGCAGCCCCAGCATTTT.